Listed below are T cell receptor beta chains from one sample, sequenced in a study of sequential checkpoint blockade in melanoma. Sequencing was performed with immunoSEQ multiplex PCR; in TCRdb, only in-frame clones are kept and a portion is missing. This table holds about 37,000 clones, approximately 30% found once. Sequenced material: tumor tissue (inferred from file names), taken from a patient given nivolumab and ipilimumab in sequence. Every receptor here comes from a human donor with melanoma. The CDR3 runs from the conserved cysteine through the conserved F or W. Each record gives: V gene, J gene, CDR3 protein.

V: TRBV25-1
J: TRBJ1-6
CDR3: CASSAAGQGNNSPLHF

V: TRBV19
J: TRBJ1-3
CDR3: CASTPRRIPRNTIYF

V: TRBV19
J: TRBJ2-7
CDR3: CASSIAAGQVYSYEQYF

V: TRBV14
J: TRBJ1-1
CDR3: CASSQTREKAFF

V: TRBV18
J: TRBJ1-1
CDR3: CASSPRAPGGNTEAFF

V: TRBV29-1
J: TRBJ1-5
CDR3: CSVSHSDRDQPQHF

V: TRBV7-6
J: TRBJ2-1
CDR3: CASSFRPSGGAYNEQFF

V: TRBV7-1
J: TRBJ1-1
CDR3: CASGTQRGTEAFF

V: TRBV6-8
J: TRBJ1-1
CDR3: CASSYSDFGRNTEAFF

V: TRBV11-3
J: TRBJ1-3
CDR3: CASSLGRQGTSGNTIYF

V: TRBV19
J: TRBJ1-1
CDR3: CASSMTGRAPEAFF

V: TRBV23-1
J: TRBJ2-7
CDR3: CASSQCLAGDYEQYF

V: TRBV6-1
J: TRBJ1-4
CDR3: CASSEAQAGGFREKLFF

V: TRBV6-8
J: TRBJ2-1
CDR3: CASTFGYNEQFF

V: TRBV6-8
J: TRBJ1-2
CDR3: CASSLSSYGYTF

V: TRBV6-8
J: TRBJ2-7
CDR3: CASSTGTSGSYEQYF

V: TRBV19
J: TRBJ1-5
CDR3: CASPDRTGNQPQHF

V: TRBV25-1
J: TRBJ2-5
CDR3: CASSQGDRETQYF

V: TRBV5-1
J: TRBJ2-1
CDR3: CASSPTGSYNEQFF

V: TRBV12-5
J: TRBJ2-3
CDR3: CASGLGLGQGLADTQYF

V: TRBV6-8
J: TRBJ1-1
CDR3: CASRGGERGTEAFF

V: TRBV5-1
J: TRBJ1-1
CDR3: CASSSDRAAGNTEAFF

V: TRBV19
J: TRBJ1-3
CDR3: CASLPGLVTIYF

V: TRBV19
J: TRBJ1-2
CDR3: CASRKSNYGYTF

V: TRBV28
J: TRBJ1-1
CDR3: CASNIDGAGGEAFF

V: TRBV30
J: TRBJ2-1
CDR3: CAWSVNQYNEQFF

V: TRBV19
J: TRBJ1-2
CDR3: CASSTQGAVGYTF

V: TRBV6-8
J: TRBJ1-4
CDR3: CACRRGQEYEKLFF

V: TRBV29-1
J: TRBJ2-7
CDR3: CSVEMMETGGYEQYF

V: TRBV19
J: TRBJ2-7
CDR3: CASRSGVNAYEQYF

V: TRBV15
J: TRBJ2-4
CDR3: CATSNKAGPSGLAKNIQYF

V: TRBV19
J: TRBJ2-6
CDR3: CASSPVPGVTGANVLTF

V: TRBV30
J: TRBJ2-5
CDR3: CAWSVSGSETQYF

V: TRBV28
J: TRBJ2-7
CDR3: CASSPRGATSYEQYF

V: TRBV6-7
J: TRBJ2-1
CDR3: CASSPGVEQFF

V: TRBV10-2
J: TRBJ2-1
CDR3: CASSETGTSTEQFF

V: TRBV19
J: TRBJ1-5
CDR3: CASRGQGVDQPQHF

V: TRBV5-1
J: TRBJ1-1
CDR3: CASSSGQTSADTEAFF

V: TRBV11-3
J: TRBJ2-2
CDR3: CASSIVRAPGQGLFF

V: TRBV7-5
J: TRBJ2-5
CDR3: CASSPGLRQGFEQTQYF

V: TRBV14
J: TRBJ2-1
CDR3: CASSPRQGFPYNEQFF

V: TRBV2
J: TRBJ2-5
CDR3: CASSGQGGTWTQYF

V: TRBV30
J: TRBJ1-1
CDR3: CAWNQGLVAFF

V: TRBV6-8
J: TRBJ2-7
CDR3: CASSYQRTLTYEQYF

V: TRBV6-1
J: TRBJ1-4
CDR3: CASSEEIFPTNEKLFF

V: TRBV11-3
J: TRBJ2-1
CDR3: CASSRTSGGYEQFF

V: TRBV11-3
J: TRBJ2-3
CDR3: CASNLKSSRRATDTQYF

V: TRBV30
J: TRBJ2-1
CDR3: CAWMAGQEQFF

V: TRBV5-1
J: TRBJ1-2
CDR3: CASRMATGDSYGYTF

V: TRBV6-8
J: TRBJ1-2
CDR3: CASRAQAIYGYTF

V: TRBV5-1
J: TRBJ1-3
CDR3: CASSRGGTVSGNTIYF

V: TRBV6-8
J: TRBJ2-7
CDR3: CASSYGQMNEQYF

V: TRBV11-3
J: TRBJ1-4
CDR3: CASTPGATNEKLFF

V: TRBV15
J: TRBJ2-3
CDR3: CATSPNQGGNTLNTQYF

V: TRBV11-3
J: TRBJ2-1
CDR3: CASSALSGTGNNEQFF

V: TRBV5-1
J: TRBJ2-7
CDR3: CASRVGRETSYEQYF

V: TRBV18
J: TRBJ1-1
CDR3: CASSPNVQGTEAFF

V: TRBV6-7
J: TRBJ2-5
CDR3: CASSYPRTALAGGKETQYF

V: TRBV7-5
J: TRBJ1-1
CDR3: CASSTPRQGRTEAFF

V: TRBV11-3
J: TRBJ2-2
CDR3: CASSLGPSGSTGELFF